The rows below give T cell receptor beta chains drawn from one sample of a study of tumor and adjacent non-tumor tissue in lung cancer. Via MiXCR, TCRdb re-called the multiplex PCR reads, giving one row per CDR3 protein. The repertoire holds 75,000 to 95,000 distinct CDR3 sequences, with about two thirds as singletons. The specimen was lung tumor tissue. The receptors were gathered from a woman aged 40-49 years with non-small cell lung cancer. The CDR3 runs from the conserved cysteine through the conserved F or W. D genes are given only for firm matches. Expanded clones get a size class; other rows say once, few or many, or leave the size out.

size: .; J: TRBJ1-1; D: .; V: TRBV10-2; CDR3: CTSGRGKTEAFF; DNA: TGCACCAGCGGGCGTGGGAAGACTGAAGCTTTCTTT
size: .; J: TRBJ2-1; D: .; V: TRBV11-2; CDR3: CASSMGGGRRNVQFF; DNA: TGTGCCAGTAGCATGGGGGGGGGCCGAAGGAATGTACAGTTCTTC
size: .; J: TRBJ1-1; D: .; V: TRBV6-5; CDR3: CARSSLGRDTEAFF; DNA: TGCGCCAGAAGCAGCCTGGGACGGGATACTGAAGCTTTCTTT
size: medium-sized; J: TRBJ2-1; D: TRBD1; V: TRBV6-5; CDR3: CASSRGQGDRDEQFF; DNA: TGTGCCAGCAGCCGGGGACAGGGAGATCGGGATGAGCAGTTCTTC
size: many; J: TRBJ1-5; D: .; V: TRBV20-1; CDR3: CSVRDPMGNQPQHF; DNA: TGCAGTGTCAGAGATCCGATGGGCAATCAGCCCCAGCATTTT
size: many; J: TRBJ2-1; D: .; V: TRBV4-1; CDR3: CASSQDPGRGSYNEQFF; DNA: TGCGCCAGCAGCCAAGATCCGGGCAGGGGATCCTACAATGAGCAGTTCTTC
size: .; J: TRBJ2-1; D: TRBD2; V: TRBV11-2; CDR3: CVSSSRILTSWGLREQFF; DNA: TGTGTCAGCAGCTCGCGCATCTTAACTAGCTGGGGACTAAGGGAGCAGTTCTTC
size: .; J: TRBJ2-1; D: TRBD1; V: TRBV10-3; CDR3: CATRPTGRNEQFF; DNA: TGTGCCACCAGACCGACAGGGCGAAATGAGCAGTTCTTC
size: .; J: TRBJ1-4; D: .; V: TRBV4-2; CDR3: CASSQDDTVTNEKLFF; DNA: TGTGCCAGCAGCCAAGACGACACGGTAACTAATGAAAAACTGTTTTTT
size: .; J: TRBJ1-4; D: .; V: TRBV28; CDR3: CTSNFGQGPLNEKLFF; DNA: TGTACCAGCAATTTCGGGCAGGGGCCCCTTAATGAAAAACTGTTTTTT
size: .; J: TRBJ1-1; D: .; V: TRBV6-6; CDR3: CASRGGDVEAFF; DNA: TGTGCTAGCCGTGGGGGAGATGTTGAAGCTTTCTTT
size: few; J: TRBJ2-2; D: .; V: TRBV30; CDR3: CAWSPLVTGELFF; DNA: TGTGCCTGGAGTCCCCTAGTCACCGGGGAGCTGTTTTTT
size: many; J: TRBJ1-3; D: .; V: TRBV28; CDR3: CASSLQQTIYF; DNA: TGTGCCAGCAGTTTGCAACAGACCATATATTTT
size: many; J: TRBJ1-5; D: .; V: TRBV5-6; CDR3: CASSLRFGGLNQPQHF; DNA: TGTGCCAGCAGCTTGAGGTTTGGGGGACTCAATCAGCCCCAGCATTTT
size: many; J: TRBJ1-6; D: .; V: TRBV6-5; CDR3: CASSRTGTPLHF; DNA: TGTGCCAGCAGCCGGACCGGGACACCCCTCCACTTT
size: .; J: TRBJ1-1; D: TRBD1; V: TRBV6-5; CDR3: CARSYLTGTGGQAFF; DNA: TGTGCCCGCAGTTACCTCACTGGGACAGGGGGCCAAGCCTTCTTT
size: once; J: TRBJ2-1; D: TRBD2; V: TRBV11-2; CDR3: CASSSCIVTSGGLREQFF; DNA: TGTGCCAGCAGCTCATGTATTGTAACTAGCGGGGGACTAAGGGAGCAGTTCTTC
size: .; J: TRBJ2-2; D: .; V: TRBV29-1; CDR3: CSVEVGLNTWKLFF; DNA: TGCAGCGTTGAAGTTGGCTTAAACACCTGGAAACTGTTTTTT
size: .; J: TRBJ2-1; D: .; V: TRBV7-8; CDR3: CASSLPGRLYNEQFF; DNA: TGTGCCAGCAGCTTACCAGGGCGACTCTACAATGAGCAGTTCTTC
size: .; J: TRBJ2-3; D: .; V: TRBV29-1; CDR3: CSVDEGGFTDMQYF; DNA: TGCAGTGTTGATGAGGGGGGGTTCACAGATATGCAGTATTTT
size: .; J: TRBJ2-1; D: .; V: TRBV5-8; CDR3: CASTYWGRLFDEQFF; DNA: TGTGCCAGCACCTATTGGGGGCGCCTATTCGATGAGCAGTTCTTC
size: .; J: TRBJ2-3; D: .; V: TRBV11-2; CDR3: CASSASTLTDTQYF; DNA: TGTGCTAGCAGCGCTAGCACTCTCACAGATACGCAGTATTTT
size: once; J: TRBJ2-5; D: TRBD2; V: TRBV11-3; CDR3: CASVRGGQETQYF; DNA: TGTGCCAGCGTCCGCGGGGGTCAAGAGACCCAGTATTTC
size: once; J: TRBJ1-6; D: .; V: TRBV4-2; CDR3: CASGTLGGNPPLHF; DNA: TGTGCCAGTGGGACCTTAGGGGGTAATCCACCCCTCCATTTT
size: .; J: TRBJ2-7; D: .; V: TRBV12-3/TRBV12-4; CDR3: CASRPVQGTDQYF; DNA: TGTGCCAGCAGACCGGTACAGGGAACCGATCAGTACTTC
size: .; J: TRBJ2-1; D: .; V: TRBV5-5; CDR3: CASNFTGVSNNGQFF; DNA: TGTGCCAGCAACTTTACCGGGGTATCCAACAATGGGCAGTTCTTC